Listed below are T cell receptor beta chains from one sample, sequenced in a study of STAT3 mutations in large granular lymphocyte leukemia. The method was immunoSEQ multiplex PCR; TCRdb's version includes in-frame clones alone and lacks a portion of them. The sample records tens of thousands of clones, about 90% being singletons. The sample was peripheral blood mononuclear cells. The receptor source for this set is a man in his sixties with T-cell large granular lymphocyte leukemia. Some clones in this sample may be carry-over from other donors' samples. The CDR3 runs from the conserved cysteine through the conserved F or W. The D gene is left open where the match is weak.

cdr3_aa: CASSFGRLGEQYF
v_call: TRBV7-9
j_call: TRBJ2-7
d_call: .

cdr3_aa: CASRSGTNTEAFF
v_call: TRBV28
j_call: TRBJ1-1
d_call: .

cdr3_aa: CASNTGRYNEQFF
v_call: TRBV19
j_call: TRBJ2-1
d_call: .

cdr3_aa: CAISESTENYGYTF
v_call: TRBV10-3
j_call: TRBJ1-2
d_call: .

cdr3_aa: CASSLDTASSYNEQFF
v_call: TRBV5-1
j_call: TRBJ2-1
d_call: .

cdr3_aa: CASSPDSNQPQHF
v_call: TRBV18
j_call: TRBJ1-5
d_call: .

cdr3_aa: CASSSGRGPSTDTQYF
v_call: TRBV6-5
j_call: TRBJ2-3
d_call: TRBD2

cdr3_aa: CASSLGPNSGNTIYF
v_call: TRBV6-6
j_call: TRBJ1-3
d_call: .

cdr3_aa: CASSISGSVVDTQYF
v_call: TRBV7-3
j_call: TRBJ2-3
d_call: TRBD2

cdr3_aa: CASSYRGQGTGEQYF
v_call: TRBV6-5
j_call: TRBJ2-7
d_call: TRBD1

cdr3_aa: CASSHTSVTDTQYF
v_call: TRBV5-1
j_call: TRBJ2-3
d_call: TRBD2

cdr3_aa: CASSAAGVVGGELFF
v_call: TRBV10-1
j_call: TRBJ2-2
d_call: TRBD2

cdr3_aa: CASRRQGGREQYF
v_call: TRBV28
j_call: TRBJ2-7
d_call: .

cdr3_aa: CSAPLDTQYF
v_call: TRBV20-1
j_call: TRBJ2-3
d_call: .

cdr3_aa: CASSAGQPSNQPQHF
v_call: TRBV5-6
j_call: TRBJ1-5
d_call: .

cdr3_aa: CASSAGLAGTDTQYF
v_call: TRBV5-1
j_call: TRBJ2-3
d_call: TRBD2

cdr3_aa: CASSLGGVGQPQHF
v_call: TRBV7-9
j_call: TRBJ1-5
d_call: .

cdr3_aa: CASSLVVASSYNEQFF
v_call: TRBV5-1
j_call: TRBJ2-1
d_call: .

cdr3_aa: CASSGSDYNSPLHF
v_call: TRBV5-4
j_call: TRBJ1-6
d_call: .

cdr3_aa: CASSPWNRAVDTGELFF
v_call: TRBV18
j_call: TRBJ2-2
d_call: .

cdr3_aa: CAWSVQGSYGYTF
v_call: TRBV30
j_call: TRBJ1-2
d_call: TRBD1

cdr3_aa: CASSLTGDQPQHF
v_call: TRBV9
j_call: TRBJ1-5
d_call: TRBD1